This T cell receptor (beta chain) stems from a study of T cells after yellow fever vaccination. Regarding the study as a whole: By day 5 rather than day 15, the secondary response had peaked, though it was weaker.

A single record per CDR3 protein comes from TCRdb applying MiXCR to the 5' RACE reads. The sample lists approximately 510,000 distinct CDR3 sequences; 21% were seen once. In regard to this clonotype: Antigen: not known.

This clonotype was obtained from a man aged 18 to 35 who received the YFV17D yellow fever vaccine. Sequencing used PBMCs, obtained approximately 22 days after the first yellow fever vaccination.

CDR3 in DNA: TGCAGTGCTAGAAATCAACTAGCGGGGGGTTCTGGGGCCAACGTCCTGACTTTC. Its protein product is CSARNQLAGGSGANVLTF. The chain links TRBV20-1 to TRBJ2-6; 12 positions agree with TRBD2. This CDR3 is 18 amino acids long. Germline assignment: CDR1 DFQATT and CDR2 SNEGSKA (reference sequence). Trimming took 2 bases from V and 1 from J; bases not matched to a gene: 6.